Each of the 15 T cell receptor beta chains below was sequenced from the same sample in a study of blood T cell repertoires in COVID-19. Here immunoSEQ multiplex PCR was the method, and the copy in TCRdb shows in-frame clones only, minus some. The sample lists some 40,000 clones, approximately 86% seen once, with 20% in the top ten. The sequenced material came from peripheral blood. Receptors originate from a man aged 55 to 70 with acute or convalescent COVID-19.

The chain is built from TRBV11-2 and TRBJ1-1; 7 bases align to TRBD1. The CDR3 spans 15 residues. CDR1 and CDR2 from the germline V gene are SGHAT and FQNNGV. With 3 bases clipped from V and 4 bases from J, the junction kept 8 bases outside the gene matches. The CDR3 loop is CASSFRGAGGTEAFF. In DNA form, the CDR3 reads TGTGCCAGCAGCTTTCGGGGTGCAGGGGGCACTGAAGCTTTCTTT.

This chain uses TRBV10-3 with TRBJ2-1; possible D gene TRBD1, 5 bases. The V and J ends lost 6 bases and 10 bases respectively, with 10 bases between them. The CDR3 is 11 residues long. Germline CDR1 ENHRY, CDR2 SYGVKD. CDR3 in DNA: TGTGCCATCAGAGAGCAGGGCGAGCAGTTCTTC. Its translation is CAIREQGEQFF.

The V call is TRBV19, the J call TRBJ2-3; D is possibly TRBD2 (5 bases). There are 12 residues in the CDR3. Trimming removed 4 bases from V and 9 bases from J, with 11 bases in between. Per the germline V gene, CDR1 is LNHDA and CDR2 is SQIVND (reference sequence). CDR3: CASSTDWATQYF. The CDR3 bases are TGTGCCAGTAGTACGGACTGGGCCACGCAGTATTTT.

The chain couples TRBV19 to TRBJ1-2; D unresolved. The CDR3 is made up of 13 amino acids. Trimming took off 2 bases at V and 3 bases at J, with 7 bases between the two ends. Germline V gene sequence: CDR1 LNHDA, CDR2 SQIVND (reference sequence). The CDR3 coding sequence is TGTGCCAGTAGTATAAGCGGGGACTATGGCTACACCTTC. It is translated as CASSISGDYGYTF.

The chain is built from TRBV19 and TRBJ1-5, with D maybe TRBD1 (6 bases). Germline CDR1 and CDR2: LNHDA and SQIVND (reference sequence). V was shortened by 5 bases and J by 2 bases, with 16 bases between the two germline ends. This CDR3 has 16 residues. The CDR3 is CASSGKQGFGNQPQHF. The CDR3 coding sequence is TGTGCCAGTAGTGGAAAACAGGGCTTTGGCAATCAGCCCCAGCATTTT.

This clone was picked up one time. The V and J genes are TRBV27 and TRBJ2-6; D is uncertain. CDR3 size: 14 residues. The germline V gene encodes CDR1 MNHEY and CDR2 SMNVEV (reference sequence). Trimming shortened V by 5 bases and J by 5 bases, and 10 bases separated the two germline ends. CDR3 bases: TGTGCCAGCAGTCCACCGAGCTGGGCCAACGTCCTGACTTTC. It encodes CASSPPSWANVLTF.

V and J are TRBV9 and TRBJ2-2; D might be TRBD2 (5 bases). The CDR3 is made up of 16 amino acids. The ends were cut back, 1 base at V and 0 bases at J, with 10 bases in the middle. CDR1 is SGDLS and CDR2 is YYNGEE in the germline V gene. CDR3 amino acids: CASSVFEGSNTGELFF. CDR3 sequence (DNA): TGTGCCAGCAGCGTATTTGAGGGCTCGAACACCGGGGAGCTGTTTTTT. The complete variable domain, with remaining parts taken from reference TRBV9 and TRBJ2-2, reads DSGVTQTPKHLITATGQRVTLRCSPRSGDLSVYWYQQSLDQGLQFLIQYYNGEERAKGNILERFSAQQFPDLHSELNLSSLELGDSALYFCASSVFEGSNTGELFFGEGSRLTVL.

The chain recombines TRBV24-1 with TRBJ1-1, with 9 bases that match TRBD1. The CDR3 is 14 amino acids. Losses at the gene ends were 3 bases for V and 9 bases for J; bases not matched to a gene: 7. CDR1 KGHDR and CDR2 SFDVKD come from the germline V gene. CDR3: CATSDAGTGLKAFF. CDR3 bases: TGTGCCACCAGTGATGCCGGGACAGGGCTAAAAGCTTTCTTT.

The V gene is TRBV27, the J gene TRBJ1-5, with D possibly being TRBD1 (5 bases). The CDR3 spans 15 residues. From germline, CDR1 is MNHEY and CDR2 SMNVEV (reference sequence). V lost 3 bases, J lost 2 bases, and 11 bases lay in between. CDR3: CASSFSGGGNQPQHF. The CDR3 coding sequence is TGTGCCAGCAGTTTCAGCGGGGGTGGCAATCAGCCCCAGCATTTT.

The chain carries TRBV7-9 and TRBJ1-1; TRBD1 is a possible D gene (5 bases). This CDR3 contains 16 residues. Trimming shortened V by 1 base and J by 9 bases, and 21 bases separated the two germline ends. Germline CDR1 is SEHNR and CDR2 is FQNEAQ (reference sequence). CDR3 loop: CASSLESGKNYHKAFF. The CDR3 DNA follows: TGTGCCAGCAGCTTAGAGTCAGGGAAGAATTATCATAAAGCTTTCTTT.

The CDR3 DNA follows: TGTGCCAGCAGTTCGGTAATTAATGAAAAACTGTTTTTT. Amino acid sequence: CASSSVINEKLFF. This chain joins TRBV12-3 or TRBV12-4 and TRBJ1-4; D is ambiguous. Between the trimmed V and J ends, which lost 4 bases and 4 bases, there was a span of 7 bases. The CDR3 loop spans 13 amino acids.

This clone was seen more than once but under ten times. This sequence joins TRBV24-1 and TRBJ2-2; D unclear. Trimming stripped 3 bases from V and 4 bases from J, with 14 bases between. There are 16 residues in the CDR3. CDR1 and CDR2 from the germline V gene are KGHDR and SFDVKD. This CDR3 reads CATSDPKTTGTGELFF. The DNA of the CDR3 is TGTGCCACCAGTGATCCGAAAACCACGGGCACCGGGGAGCTGTTTTTT.

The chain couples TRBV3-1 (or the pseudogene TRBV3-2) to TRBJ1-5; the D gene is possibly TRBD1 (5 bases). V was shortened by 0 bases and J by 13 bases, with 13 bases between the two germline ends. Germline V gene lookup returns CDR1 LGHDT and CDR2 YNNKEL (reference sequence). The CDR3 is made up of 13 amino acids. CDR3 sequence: CASSQEMGREQHF. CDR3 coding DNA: TGTGCCAGCAGCCAAGAAATGGGCAGGGAACAGCATTTT.

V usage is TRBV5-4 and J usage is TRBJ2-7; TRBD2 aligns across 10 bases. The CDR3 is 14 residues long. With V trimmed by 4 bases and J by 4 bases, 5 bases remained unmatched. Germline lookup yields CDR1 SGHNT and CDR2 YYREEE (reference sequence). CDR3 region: CASSAASGRYEQYF. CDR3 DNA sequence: TGTGCCAGCAGCGCAGCTAGCGGGAGATACGAGCAGTACTTC.

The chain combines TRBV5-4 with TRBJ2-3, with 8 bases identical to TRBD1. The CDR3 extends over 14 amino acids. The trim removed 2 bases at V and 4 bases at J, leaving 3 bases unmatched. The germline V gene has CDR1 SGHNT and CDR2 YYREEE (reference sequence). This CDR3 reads CASSLQGDPDTQYF. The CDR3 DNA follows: TGTGCCAGCAGCTTACAGGGGGATCCAGATACGCAGTATTTT.